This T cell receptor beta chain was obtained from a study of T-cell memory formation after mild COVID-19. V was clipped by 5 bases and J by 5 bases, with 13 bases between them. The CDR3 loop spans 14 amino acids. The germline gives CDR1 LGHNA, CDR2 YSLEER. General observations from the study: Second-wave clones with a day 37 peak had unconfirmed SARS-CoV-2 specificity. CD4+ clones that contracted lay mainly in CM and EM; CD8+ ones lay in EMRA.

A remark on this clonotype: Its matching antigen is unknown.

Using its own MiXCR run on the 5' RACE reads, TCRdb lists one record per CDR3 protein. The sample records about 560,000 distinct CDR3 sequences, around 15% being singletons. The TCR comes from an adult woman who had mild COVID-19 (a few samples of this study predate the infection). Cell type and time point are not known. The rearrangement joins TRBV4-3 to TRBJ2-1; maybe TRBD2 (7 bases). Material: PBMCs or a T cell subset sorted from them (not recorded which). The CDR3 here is CASSDRGTNNEQFF. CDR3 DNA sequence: TGCGCCAGCAGCGATAGGGGGACTAACAATGAGCAGTTCTTC.